These T cell receptor beta chains were read from a single sample in a study of PD-1 blockade in classical Hodgkin lymphoma. TCRdb's table, derived via immunoSEQ multiplex PCR, lists solely in-frame clones and lacks some. The sample contains 100,000 or so clones, just over 90% of which appear only once. Sequenced here: peripheral blood mononuclear cells (PBMCs), sampled before the fourth cycle of nivolumab. The receptors shown here come from a human donor with classical Hodgkin lymphoma. Each CDR3 is given with its conserved first and last residue.

J gene,V gene,CDR3 protein
TRBJ2-3,TRBV6-1,CASSDGYTDTQYF
TRBJ1-5,TRBV6-1,CASSRQGSNQPQHF
TRBJ1-1,TRBV9,CASSGGDSHPNTEAFF
TRBJ1-2,TRBV6-5,CASSPMTGANYGYTF
TRBJ2-7,TRBV11-2,CASRSMQGVSYEQYF
TRBJ1-5,TRBV7-6,CASSLDGRAHQPQHF
TRBJ1-6,TRBV9,CASSTQGLGNSPLHF
TRBJ2-5,TRBV18,CASSPRGAGETQYF
TRBJ1-1,TRBV9,CASSVGFDSLKIEAFF
TRBJ2-1,TRBV28,CATLGPWNEQFF
TRBJ1-4,TRBV28,CAIRTGTGAPTPNEKLFF
TRBJ1-1,TRBV28,CASTLGGYGTGGTEAFF
TRBJ1-2,TRBV5-6,CASSSFPGTHISWDYGYTF
TRBJ1-1,TRBV5-1,CASSLMRTGGTEAFF
TRBJ2-7,TRBV5-8,CAGSLGDRDEQYF
TRBJ1-3,TRBV9,CASSVPGQGSGNTIYF
TRBJ1-3,TRBV19,CASSMQVYSGNTIYF
TRBJ2-1,TRBV4-3,CASSQGTGADYNEQFF
TRBJ2-2,TRBV7-9,CASSLAKSTGELFF
TRBJ2-7,TRBV5-4,CASSLRQDSYEQYF
TRBJ2-7,TRBV30,CAWSVTLTGTPYEQYF
TRBJ2-3,TRBV9,CASSPPLADTQYF
TRBJ2-3,TRBV7-9,CASSLDGGLSTDTQYF
TRBJ1-1,TRBV21-1,CASSTQGAVTEAFF
TRBJ1-4,TRBV7-9,CASSLGVGDEKLFF
TRBJ2-6,TRBV5-1,CASSGGTGMTGANVLTF
TRBJ2-5,TRBV9,CASSVGGGETQYF
TRBJ1-3,TRBV18,CASSAGQFSGNTIYF
TRBJ2-7,TRBV5-1,CASSLDRTTYEQYF
TRBJ1-5,TRBV7-9,CASSRDSKSQPQHF
TRBJ1-2,TRBV30,CAWGRQSSGYTF
TRBJ1-6,TRBV16,CASRLDRDNSPLHF
TRBJ2-7,TRBV29-1,CSATSPGDVDEQYF
TRBJ2-3,TRBV28,CASTEDASGTDTQYF
TRBJ1-4,TRBV30,CAWSADRGPGGSNEKLFF
TRBJ1-1,TRBV6-6,CASRGQLNTEAFF
TRBJ1-4,TRBV2,CASSEGREEKLFF
TRBJ2-7,TRBV5-4,CASSLGQGSSPQYF
TRBJ2-1,TRBV7-2,CASSLDRTSPNEQFF
TRBJ1-2,TRBV6-5,CASSKQGYGYTF
TRBJ1-1,TRBV19,CASSIGGMGEAFF
TRBJ2-7,TRBV6-5,CASSYLPSSGEQYF